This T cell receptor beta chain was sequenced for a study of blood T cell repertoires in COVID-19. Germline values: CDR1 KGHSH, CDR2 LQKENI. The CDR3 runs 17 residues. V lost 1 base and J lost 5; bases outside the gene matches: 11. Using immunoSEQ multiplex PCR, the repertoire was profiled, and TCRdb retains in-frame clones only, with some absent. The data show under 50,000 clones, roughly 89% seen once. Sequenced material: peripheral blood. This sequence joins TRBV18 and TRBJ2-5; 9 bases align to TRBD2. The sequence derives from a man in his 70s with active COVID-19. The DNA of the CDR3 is TGTGCCAGCTCACCACGGCTGGCAGCGGGGGGCCGGGAGACCCAGTACTTC. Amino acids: CASSPRLAAGGRETQYF.